This entry concerns a single TCR beta chain. Its specificity is unknown. Distinct nucleotide sequences in the sample also encode this CDR3. With 60 Vbeta and 13 Jbeta primers, the PCR was carried out. Data came from immunoSEQ multiplex PCR; TCRdb stores just in-frame clones and leaves some out. This table holds some 140,000 clones, 77% found once. This entry is derived from a study of cytomegalovirus exposure and HLA in healthy donors. Points from the study as a whole: CMV serostatus was the sole immune exposure data available. Listed as cytomegalovirus-associated were 164 TCR beta chains. Earlier analysis looked at TCR beta V segments, and most were productive about 90% or about 30% of the time. Reports state that TCR beta sequences accurately predicted most subjects' HLA-A and HLA-B alleles.

This CDR3 comprises 16 residues. Trimming took 0 bases from V and 2 from J; bases not matched to a gene: 6. Germline lookup yields CDR1 SGHVS and CDR2 FQNEAQ. V and J are TRBV7-8 and TRBJ2-7, with TRBD2 matching over 8 bases. Sequenced material: PBMCs. This TCR came from a man in his thirties or forties in good health and CMV-seronegative. CDR3 nucleotide sequence: TGTGCCAGCAGCTTAGCAGCCGGGAGGGTGGCCTACGAGCAGTACTTC. Amino acids: CASSLAAGRVAYEQYF.